This is a list of T cell receptor beta chains from one sample in a study of cytomegalovirus exposure and HLA in healthy donors. Using immunoSEQ multiplex PCR, the repertoire was profiled, and TCRdb retains in-frame clones only, with some absent. The top ten clones hold less than 2% of a sample with 55,000 to 65,000 clones, 83% of them seen once. Sequenced: PBMCs. These receptors were taken from a human donor in good health. CDR3s include the opening cysteine and the closing phenylalanine or tryptophan. Fields, in order: J gene, clone size, V gene, D gene, CDR3 DNA, CDR3 protein. The D gene is left open where the match is weak. Clone size is shown for a subset of rows, as once, few, many or a class of expanded clone.

J gene: TRBJ2-7
clone size: NA
V gene: TRBV7-2
D gene: NA
CDR3 DNA: TGTGCCAGCAGCTTAGGAGGCTCCCTCAACGAGCAGTACTTC
CDR3 protein: CASSLGGSLNEQYF

J gene: TRBJ1-6
clone size: NA
V gene: TRBV7-9
D gene: NA
CDR3 DNA: TGTTCCAGCAGCCCCCTTCCTTTTCGGAATTCACCCCTCCACTTT
CDR3 protein: CSSSPLPFRNSPLHF

J gene: TRBJ2-7
clone size: NA
V gene: TRBV7-8
D gene: NA
CDR3 DNA: TGTGCCAGCAGCCGCGGGACAGCCCAAGAGACCTACGAGCAGTACTTC
CDR3 protein: CASSRGTAQETYEQYF

J gene: TRBJ1-5
clone size: NA
V gene: TRBV28
D gene: TRBD1
CDR3 DNA: TGTGCCAGCAGTTCACCGCGACAGGGGAGCAATCAGCCCCAGCATTTT
CDR3 protein: CASSSPRQGSNQPQHF

J gene: TRBJ2-1
clone size: NA
V gene: TRBV11-2
D gene: NA
CDR3 DNA: TGTGCCAGCAGCCCCATACCCTCTAAGCGGGCCCGAAACAATGAGCAGTTCTTC
CDR3 protein: CASSPIPSKRARNNEQFF

J gene: TRBJ1-5
clone size: few
V gene: TRBV7-8
D gene: NA
CDR3 DNA: TGTGCCAGCAGCTTAGATTCGGGTAATGAGCCCCAGCATTTT
CDR3 protein: CASSLDSGNEPQHF

J gene: TRBJ2-7
clone size: NA
V gene: TRBV6-1
D gene: NA
CDR3 DNA: TGTGCCAGCAGTCAAACGCGAGGCCCCCTCGAGCAGTACTTC
CDR3 protein: CASSQTRGPLEQYF

J gene: TRBJ2-3
clone size: NA
V gene: TRBV5-1
D gene: NA
CDR3 DNA: TGCGCCAGCAGCTTGATGAGGGCAACAGATACGCAGTATTTT
CDR3 protein: CASSLMRATDTQYF

J gene: TRBJ1-3
clone size: NA
V gene: TRBV7-8
D gene: NA
CDR3 DNA: TGTGCCAGCAGCCCTGAGAGGCGGTTTTCTGGAAACACCATATATTTT
CDR3 protein: CASSPERRFSGNTIYF

J gene: TRBJ2-5
clone size: NA
V gene: TRBV28
D gene: TRBD1
CDR3 DNA: TGTGCCAGCAGTTGGATTACAGGGGGCCGTCAGACCCAGTACTTC
CDR3 protein: CASSWITGGRQTQYF

J gene: TRBJ1-2
clone size: NA
V gene: TRBV29-1
D gene: TRBD1
CDR3 DNA: TGCAGCGTCGATACAGGGGGCTATGGCTACACCTTC
CDR3 protein: CSVDTGGYGYTF

J gene: TRBJ2-1
clone size: once
V gene: TRBV18
D gene: TRBD2
CDR3 DNA: TGTGCCAGCTCGGAAAACGCGGGACTAGCGGGAAATGAGCAGTTCTTC
CDR3 protein: CASSENAGLAGNEQFF

J gene: TRBJ1-2
clone size: NA
V gene: TRBV7-9
D gene: NA
CDR3 DNA: TGTGCCAGCAGCTTAGTGTCGGGGGGCTACACCTTC
CDR3 protein: CASSLVSGGYTF

J gene: TRBJ2-1
clone size: NA
V gene: TRBV7-9
D gene: NA
CDR3 DNA: TGTGCCAGCAGTAATTTGGGAGGATCGGTTGAGCAGTTCTTC
CDR3 protein: CASSNLGGSVEQFF

J gene: TRBJ2-2
clone size: NA
V gene: TRBV9
D gene: NA
CDR3 DNA: TGTGCCAGCAGCGTTGTGGGGGGTAACACCGGGGAGCTGTTTTTT
CDR3 protein: CASSVVGGNTGELFF

J gene: TRBJ2-3
clone size: NA
V gene: TRBV6-4
D gene: TRBD2
CDR3 DNA: TGTGCCAGCAGTACTAGCGGGAGCACAGATACGCAGTATTTT
CDR3 protein: CASSTSGSTDTQYF

J gene: TRBJ2-3
clone size: NA
V gene: TRBV7-9
D gene: NA
CDR3 DNA: TGTGCCAGCAGCCCTTGGCGGGGAAGCCTCACGAACACAGATACGCAGTATTTT
CDR3 protein: CASSPWRGSLTNTDTQYF

J gene: TRBJ1-1
clone size: few
V gene: TRBV2
D gene: TRBD1
CDR3 DNA: TGTGCCAGTACCTACAGGGGGCGGGACACTGAAGCTTTCTTT
CDR3 protein: CASTYRGRDTEAFF

J gene: TRBJ1-1
clone size: NA
V gene: TRBV7-3
D gene: NA
CDR3 DNA: TGTGCCAGCAGCTTAACGGGGGGTAGGAGTGAAGCTTTCTTT
CDR3 protein: CASSLTGGRSEAFF

J gene: TRBJ2-1
clone size: NA
V gene: TRBV20-1
D gene: NA
CDR3 DNA: TGCAGTGCTAGTCTCTATGAGCAGTTCTTC
CDR3 protein: CSASLYEQFF

J gene: TRBJ2-5
clone size: NA
V gene: TRBV12-5
D gene: TRBD2
CDR3 DNA: TGTGCTAGTGGTTTGGTAACAGCGGGGGGCCAAGAGACCCAGTACTTC
CDR3 protein: CASGLVTAGGQETQYF

J gene: TRBJ2-7
clone size: NA
V gene: TRBV29-1
D gene: TRBD1
CDR3 DNA: TGCAGCGTGAGGGACAGGGCCTACGAGCAGTACTTC
CDR3 protein: CSVRDRAYEQYF

J gene: TRBJ2-7
clone size: NA
V gene: TRBV7-9
D gene: TRBD1
CDR3 DNA: TGTGCCAGCAGCCGCCGGACAGGGCGGGAGCAGTACTTC
CDR3 protein: CASSRRTGREQYF